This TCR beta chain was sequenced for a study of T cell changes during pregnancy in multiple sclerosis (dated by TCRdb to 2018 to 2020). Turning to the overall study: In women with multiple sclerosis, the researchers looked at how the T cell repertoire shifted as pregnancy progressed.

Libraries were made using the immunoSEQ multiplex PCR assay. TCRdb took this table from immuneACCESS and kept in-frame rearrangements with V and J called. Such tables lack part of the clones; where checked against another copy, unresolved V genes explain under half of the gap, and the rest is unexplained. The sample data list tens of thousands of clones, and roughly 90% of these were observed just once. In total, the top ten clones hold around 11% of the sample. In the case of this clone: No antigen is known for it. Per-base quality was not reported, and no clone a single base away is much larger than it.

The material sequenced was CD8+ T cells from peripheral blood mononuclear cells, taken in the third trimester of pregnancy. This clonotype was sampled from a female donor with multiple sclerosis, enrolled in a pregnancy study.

The sequenced DNA is TGTGCCAGTAGTAGTGCTACCGGTGGGGCCAGGGAACTGTTCTTC. Its protein reads: CASSSATGGARELFF. In this chain, TRBV19 is recombined with TRBJ2-1; perhaps TRBD1 is the D gene, with 5 bases matching. A distance of 25 bases separates the germline ends of V and J, which lose 4 bases and 15 bases respectively. CDR1 and CDR2 are read off the germline V gene (reference sequence) as LNHDA and SQIVND. The CDR3, cysteine through phenylalanine, is 15 amino acids long. Only the CDR3 DNA stays, 45 bases, in frame from base 1.